A selection of T cell receptor beta chains follows, all from one sample in a study of cytomegalovirus exposure and HLA in healthy donors. Some clones are missing from TCRdb's copy, which holds only in-frame ones; the method was immunoSEQ multiplex PCR. The sample records some 180,000 clones, less than 80% being singletons. Sequencing input: PBMCs. The source is a young man in good health and CMV-seronegative. Both conserved end residues are part of each CDR3. D genes are given only for firm matches. For some rows the clone size is stated as once, few or many, or as a class when expanded; others skip it.

D	size	V	J	length	CDR3	DNA
TRBD1	few	TRBV6-4	TRBJ1-1	17	CASTEGADWEWDTEAFF	TGTGCCAGCACCGAGGGGGCGGATTGGGAGTGGGACACTGAAGCTTTCTTT
.	.	TRBV2	TRBJ1-1	13	CASRPRGDTEAFF	TGTGCCAGCAGGCCTCGGGGGGACACTGAAGCTTTCTTT
.	.	TRBV25-1	TRBJ1-2	12	CASSGTDYGYTF	TGTGCCAGCAGTGGAACAGACTATGGCTACACCTTC
TRBD2	once	TRBV19	TRBJ2-1	16	CASSRLSGKGNNEQFF	TGTGCCAGTAGTCGCCTAAGCGGGAAGGGAAACAATGAGCAGTTCTTC
.	.	TRBV6-6	TRBJ1-4	13	CASSGAVREKLFF	TGTGCCAGCAGTGGGGCTGTGCGGGAAAAACTGTTTTTT
.	.	TRBV28	TRBJ1-1	14	CASSLGAGVTEAFF	TGTGCCAGCAGTTTAGGGGCTGGAGTCACTGAAGCTTTCTTT
.	.	TRBV25-1	TRBJ2-1	11	CASSAGGEQFF	TGTGCCAGCAGCGCCGGAGGTGAGCAGTTCTTC
TRBD2	.	TRBV4-2	TRBJ2-1	14	CASSQRRLANEQFF	TGTGCCAGCAGCCAACGCCGACTAGCTAATGAGCAGTTCTTC
TRBD1	.	TRBV30	TRBJ2-5	15	CAWQSGHPGGETQYF	TGTGCCTGGCAATCGGGACATCCAGGGGGAGAGACCCAGTACTTC
.	.	TRBV7-3	TRBJ2-5	13	CASSPTAGETQYF	TGTGCCAGCAGCCCAACGGCGGGGGAGACCCAGTACTTC
.	.	TRBV7-9	TRBJ1-3	15	CASRPNIRSGNTIYF	TGTGCCAGCAGGCCCAACATCCGCTCTGGAAACACCATATATTTT
.	.	TRBV29-1	TRBJ1-5	13	CSVEEGKGQPQHF	TGCAGCGTTGAGGAGGGGAAAGGACAGCCCCAGCATTTT
.	.	TRBV5-1	TRBJ2-2	15	CASSLAGKSAGELFF	TGCGCCAGCAGCTTGGCAGGGAAATCGGCCGGGGAGCTGTTTTTT
.	.	TRBV5-1	TRBJ2-7	13	CASSLSEANEQYF	TGCGCCAGCAGCTTATCCGAAGCGAACGAGCAGTACTTC
.	.	TRBV4-1	TRBJ1-4	19	CASSQKRGGRPATNEKLFF	TGCGCCAGCAGCCAGAAGAGAGGGGGAAGACCCGCAACTAATGAAAAACTGTTTTTT
TRBD1	once	TRBV6-1	TRBJ2-1	13	CASRKTGVNEQFF	TGTGCCAGCAGAAAGACAGGGGTAAATGAGCAGTTCTTC
.	few	TRBV10-1	TRBJ2-2	13	CASSEPGTGELFF	TGCGCCAGCAGTGAACCGGGAACCGGGGAGCTGTTTTTT
.	.	TRBV5-1	TRBJ2-1	15	CASSAGTGQYNEQFF	TGCGCCAGCAGCGCAGGAACTGGACAGTACAATGAGCAGTTCTTC
.	few	TRBV4-1	TRBJ2-1	14	CASSQVPGDNEQFF	TGCGCCAGCAGCCAAGTCCCGGGTGACAATGAGCAGTTCTTC
.	.	TRBV6-1	TRBJ1-2	15	CASSEGGGVDYGYTF	TGTGCCAGCAGTGAAGGCGGGGGTGTGGACTATGGCTACACCTTC
.	.	TRBV6-5	TRBJ2-3	14	CASSYGGPTDTQYF	TGTGCCAGCAGTTACGGCGGGCCCACAGATACGCAGTATTTT
TRBD1	.	TRBV7-3	TRBJ2-2	12	CASSSYRGELFF	TGTGCCAGCAGCTCGTACAGGGGTGAGCTGTTTTTT
TRBD1	.	TRBV28	TRBJ1-2	14	CASSSSGTGNGYTF	TGTGCCAGCAGTTCTTCAGGGACAGGGAACGGCTACACCTTC
TRBD2	.	TRBV9	TRBJ2-2	17	CASSGLAGGITNGELFF	TGTGCCAGCAGCGGATTAGCGGGAGGTATCACCAACGGGGAGCTGTTTTTT
.	.	TRBV19	TRBJ1-1	15	CASSQRSTGRAEAFF	TGTGCCAGTAGTCAACGCTCTACAGGGAGGGCTGAAGCTTTCTTT
.	.	TRBV10-2	TRBJ2-3	14	CASSETVRSDTQYF	TGCGCCAGCAGTGAAACAGTACGCTCGGATACGCAGTATTTT
.	.	TRBV11-2	TRBJ1-1	15	CASSLDPGMVAEAFF	TGTGCCAGCAGCTTAGACCCGGGAATGGTCGCTGAAGCTTTCTTT
TRBD1	few	TRBV28	TRBJ1-1	14	CASSVGQGAGEAFF	TGTGCCAGCAGTGTGGGACAGGGGGCGGGTGAAGCTTTCTTT
TRBD1	.	TRBV5-5	TRBJ1-2	14	CASSLAQGAEGYTF	TGTGCCAGCAGCTTGGCTCAGGGGGCAGAGGGCTACACCTTC
.	.	TRBV28	TRBJ2-1	15	CASSLVQVLYNEQFF	TGTGCCAGCAGTTTGGTACAGGTGCTGTACAATGAGCAGTTCTTC
.	.	TRBV28	TRBJ1-2	12	CASSAAGYGYTF	TGTGCCAGCAGTGCCGCAGGCTATGGCTACACCTTC
TRBD1	.	TRBV7-3	TRBJ2-5	13	CASSRDREETQYF	TGTGCCAGCAGCCGGGACAGGGAAGAGACCCAGTACTTC
TRBD2	.	TRBV28	TRBJ2-1	13	CASSLRGDNEQFF	TGTGCCAGCAGTTTGCGGGGGGACAATGAGCAGTTCTTC
TRBD1	.	TRBV28	TRBJ2-7	15	CASRTGQGSSYEQYF	TGTGCCAGCAGAACCGGACAGGGGAGCTCCTACGAGCAGTACTTC
.	.	TRBV29-1	TRBJ2-1	14	CSVVRGRSYNEQFF	TGCAGCGTTGTTCGGGGGAGAAGCTACAATGAGCAGTTCTTC
.	few	TRBV2	TRBJ1-3	18	CASSDRGGRRISGNTIYF	TGTGCCAGCAGTGATAGGGGAGGCAGGCGAATCTCTGGAAACACCATATATTTT
.	.	TRBV4-1	TRBJ2-3	15	CASSLEAQRADTQYF	TGCGCCAGCAGCCTAGAGGCGCAGAGGGCAGATACGCAGTATTTT
TRBD2	.	TRBV12-5	TRBJ2-1	15	CASGKGLAEYNEQFF	TGTGCTAGTGGTAAGGGACTAGCGGAGTACAATGAGCAGTTCTTC
TRBD1	once	TRBV27	TRBJ1-1	14	CASSPRTGGTEAFF	TGTGCCAGCAGTCCCCGGACAGGAGGGACTGAAGCTTTCTTT
TRBD2	.	TRBV28	TRBJ2-2	16	CASSLATSGGAGELFF	TGTGCCAGCAGTTTAGCGACTAGCGGGGGGGCCGGGGAGCTGTTTTTT
.	few	TRBV11-2	TRBJ1-1	13	CASRTFRGTEAFF	TGTGCCAGCAGAACGTTCCGGGGGACTGAAGCTTTCTTT
TRBD1	.	TRBV7-9	TRBJ2-6	17	CASSAITGGSGANVLTF	TGTGCCAGCAGCGCGATAACAGGGGGCTCTGGGGCCAACGTCCTGACTTTC
TRBD1	once	TRBV12-5	TRBJ2-7	16	CASGPTGCQIPYEQYF	TGTGCTAGTGGCCCGACAGGGTGTCAGATCCCCTACGAGCAGTACTTC
TRBD2	few	TRBV18	TRBJ2-7	14	CASSLTSAVYEQYF	TGTGCCAGCTCACTGACTAGCGCCGTCTACGAGCAGTACTTC
.	.	TRBV14	TRBJ2-1	13	CASSQGTGDEQFF	TGTGCCAGCAGCCAGGGTACAGGTGATGAGCAGTTCTTC
TRBD1	.	TRBV18	TRBJ1-5	16	CASSQVGTGLGQPQHF	TGTGCCAGCTCACAAGTCGGGACAGGGCTGGGTCAGCCCCAGCATTTT
TRBD1	.	TRBV5-1	TRBJ2-5	15	CASSSRTGLQETQYF	TGCGCCAGCAGCTCAAGGACAGGGCTGCAAGAGACCCAGTACTTC
.	.	TRBV5-4	TRBJ2-7	13	CASSPFGGYEQYF	TGTGCCAGCAGCCCTTTCGGGGGATACGAGCAGTACTTC
TRBD1	once	TRBV11-2	TRBJ2-3	17	CASSLAPTGGGPDTQYF	TGTGCCAGCAGCTTAGCTCCGACAGGGGGAGGTCCAGATACGCAGTATTTT
.	few	TRBV10-2	TRBJ1-1	16	CASSESGWGGSTEAFF	TGCGCCAGCAGTGAGTCGGGGTGGGGAGGAAGCACTGAAGCTTTCTTT
.	.	TRBV18	TRBJ2-3	14	CASSPRAGTDTQYF	TGTGCCAGCTCACCAAGGGCAGGGACAGATACGCAGTATTTT
.	.	TRBV9	TRBJ1-6	15	CASRVGAGDNSPLHF	TGTGCCAGCAGGGTGGGGGCAGGGGACAATTCACCCCTCCACTTT
.	.	TRBV10-3	TRBJ1-2	14	CAIGSGGTNYGYTF	TGTGCCATCGGCTCGGGGGGGACTAACTATGGCTACACCTTC
.	.	TRBV7-9	TRBJ2-1	15	CASRSREWYNNEQFF	TGTGCCAGCAGGTCCCGGGAGTGGTATAACAATGAGCAGTTCTTC
TRBD1	.	TRBV30	TRBJ1-2	17	CAWTEPGTGGAVYGYTF	TGTGCCTGGACCGAGCCCGGGACAGGGGGCGCGGTCTATGGCTACACCTTC
TRBD1	.	TRBV5-1	TRBJ2-3	14	CASSAGTAQDTQYF	TGCGCCAGCAGCGCCGGGACAGCACAAGATACGCAGTATTTT
.	.	TRBV2	TRBJ1-4	14	CASSDGGEFEKLFF	TGTGCCAGCAGTGACGGTGGGGAGTTTGAAAAACTGTTTTTT
TRBD1	.	TRBV11-2	TRBJ1-3	15	CASSPSGQPGNTIYF	TGTGCCAGCAGCCCGTCGGGACAGCCTGGAAACACCATATATTTT
TRBD2	.	TRBV30	TRBJ2-3	15	CAWSVLAGITDTQYF	TGTGCCTGGAGTGTACTAGCGGGGATCACAGATACGCAGTATTTT